This TCR beta chain was observed in a study of blood T cells in healthy people across ages. General study points: As age increased, TCR beta diversity per million T cells fell in a roughly linear fashion. Any changes in expanded clonotypes were possibly confounded, as donor CMV status remained unknown.

With a J-beta primer mix and a sample-barcoded 5' primer, a second PCR ran about 6 to 11 cycles. Each CDR3 protein is one row after TCRdb ran MiXCR on the 5' RACE reads. Among about 780,000 distinct CDR3 sequences listed, 35% to 60% were seen once. This clonotype was picked up a small number of times. Its cognate antigen is unknown. Germline V CDR1 and CDR2: SEHNR, FQNEAQ (reference sequence). The CDR3 is 11 residues long. The V end was cut by 7 bases, the J end by 4 bases, with 5 bases between. The chain employs TRBV7-9 and TRBJ2-1, with D hard to call. Sequenced: blood. The TCR sequence derives from a man aged 80 or over in good health. Here the CDR3 DNA reads TGTGCCAGCACCGATTACAATGAGCAGTTCTTC. Translation gives CASTDYNEQFF.